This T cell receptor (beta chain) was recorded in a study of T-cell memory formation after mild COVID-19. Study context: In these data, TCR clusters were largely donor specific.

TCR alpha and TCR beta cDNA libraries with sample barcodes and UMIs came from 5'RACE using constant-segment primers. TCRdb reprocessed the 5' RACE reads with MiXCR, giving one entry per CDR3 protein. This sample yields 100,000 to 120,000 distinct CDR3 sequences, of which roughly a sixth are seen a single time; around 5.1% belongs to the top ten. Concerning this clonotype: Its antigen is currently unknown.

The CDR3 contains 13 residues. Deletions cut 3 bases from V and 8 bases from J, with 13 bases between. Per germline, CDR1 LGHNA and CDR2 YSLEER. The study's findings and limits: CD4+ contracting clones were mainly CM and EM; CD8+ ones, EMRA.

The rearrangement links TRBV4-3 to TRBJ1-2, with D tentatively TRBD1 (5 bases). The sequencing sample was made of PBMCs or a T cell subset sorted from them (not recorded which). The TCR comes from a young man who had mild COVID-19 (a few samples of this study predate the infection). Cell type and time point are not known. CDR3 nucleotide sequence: TGCGCCAGCAGCCAGACACCGGGACGCGGCTACACCTTC. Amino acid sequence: CASSQTPGRGYTF.